Listed below are T cell receptor beta chains from one sample, sequenced in a study of blood T cell repertoires in COVID-19. Sequencing used immunoSEQ multiplex PCR; TCRdb keeps in-frame clones, though not all of them. The sample records around 300,000 clones, approximately 90% being singletons. Material: peripheral blood. The origin of the receptors is a woman aged 40 to 55 with acute or convalescent COVID-19. Both conserved end residues are part of each CDR3. D genes are given only for firm matches. Where a row states a size, it is once, few, many or the class of an expanded clone; other rows omit it.

V gene	J gene	clone size	D gene	CDR3 protein	CDR3 DNA
TRBV30	TRBJ1-1	.	TRBD1	CAWSVIRDRETGRTEAFF	TGTGCCTGGAGTGTTATCCGGGACAGGGAGACTGGAAGGACTGAAGCTTTCTTT
TRBV21-1	TRBJ2-1	.	.	CASSKWDRDRVNEQFF	TGTGCCAGCAGCAAATGGGACCGGGACAGAGTCAATGAGCAGTTCTTC
TRBV9	TRBJ1-6	.	TRBD1	CASSPGQGIGSPLHF	TGTGCCAGCAGCCCGGGACAGGGTATAGGTTCACCCCTCCACTTT
TRBV5-1	TRBJ1-4	once	.	CASSTGTSDREKLFF	TGCGCCAGCAGCACTGGGACATCCGACAGGGAAAAACTGTTTTTT
TRBV5-8	TRBJ2-3	once	.	CASSLWRGADTQYF	TGTGCCAGCAGCTTGTGGCGCGGGGCGGATACGCAGTATTTT
TRBV7-9	TRBJ1-2	.	TRBD1	CASSRTGTGPVDYGYTF	TGTGCCAGCAGCCGAACCGGGACAGGGCCCGTTGACTATGGCTACACCTTC
TRBV5-1	TRBJ2-3	.	.	CASSLSPGGAQYF	TGCGCCAGCAGCTTGTCCCCCGGAGGGGCGCAGTATTTT
TRBV7-3	TRBJ2-1	.	.	CASSTQGNEQFF	TGTGCCAGCAGCACCCAGGGTAATGAGCAGTTCTTC
TRBV7-3	TRBJ1-1	.	.	CASSLRGMNTEAFF	TGTGCCAGCAGCTTAAGAGGGATGAACACTGAAGCTTTCTTT
TRBV5-1	TRBJ1-1	.	.	CASSFSAGGNTEAFF	TGCGCCAGCAGCTTTAGTGCCGGGGGGAACACTGAAGCTTTCTTT
TRBV6-5	TRBJ2-1	.	.	CASSYSTGENEQFF	TGTGCCAGCAGTTACTCAACCGGGGAGAATGAGCAGTTCTTC
TRBV7-6	TRBJ1-1	.	.	CASSLASGGGRAFF	TGTGCCAGCAGCTTAGCATCCGGGGGTGGTAGGGCTTTCTTT
TRBV11-2	TRBJ2-3	.	.	CASSLVPGHYTDTQYF	TGTGCCAGCAGCTTAGTTCCGGGACACTACACAGATACGCAGTATTTT
TRBV2	TRBJ1-2	.	.	CASRSQAGGYTF	TGTGCCAGCAGATCCCAGGCGGGGGGCTACACCTTC
TRBV25-1	TRBJ1-2	once	TRBD1	CASRGQGAFYGYTF	TGTGCCAGCAGGGGACAGGGGGCCTTCTATGGCTACACCTTC
TRBV27	TRBJ1-5	few	TRBD1	CASRGTGDLQPQHF	TGTGCCAGCAGAGGGACAGGGGATCTCCAGCCCCAGCATTTT
TRBV7-2	TRBJ2-3	.	TRBD2	CASSPSGGPDTQYF	TGTGCCAGCAGCCCCAGCGGGGGGCCTGATACGCAGTATTTT
TRBV19	TRBJ1-3	.	.	CASSIPSEGAGNTIYF	TGTGCCAGTAGTATCCCCAGTGAAGGGGCAGGAAACACCATATATTTT
TRBV19	TRBJ1-2	.	.	CASMENYGYTF	TGTGCCAGTATGGAGAACTATGGCTACACCTTC
TRBV5-4	TRBJ1-3	.	.	CASSPGPGRVTGNTIYF	TGTGCCAGCAGCCCGGGTCCGGGGAGGGTCACTGGAAACACCATATATTTT
TRBV5-6	TRBJ1-6	.	TRBD1	CASRLQGFALHF	TGTGCCAGCAGGTTACAGGGGTTCGCCCTCCACTTT
TRBV7-2	TRBJ2-2	.	TRBD2	CASSPNSGANTGELFF	TGTGCCAGCAGCCCAAATAGCGGGGCGAACACCGGGGAGCTGTTTTTT
TRBV10-2	TRBJ1-1	.	.	CASSESVNTEAFF	TGCGCCAGCTCAGAATCAGTGAACACTGAAGCTTTCTTT
TRBV19	TRBJ1-5	.	TRBD1	CASRSRGQGAQQPQHF	TGTGCCAGTAGGTCTCGGGGACAGGGGGCCCAACAGCCCCAGCATTTT
TRBV5-4	TRBJ1-1	.	TRBD1	CASSLEGASFGGAFF	TGTGCCAGCAGCTTGGAGGGGGCATCCTTTGGGGGAGCTTTCTTT
TRBV11-2	TRBJ1-1	.	.	CASSLDGERTEAFF	TGTGCCAGCAGCTTAGATGGGGAGAGAACTGAAGCTTTCTTT
TRBV7-8	TRBJ1-2	.	.	CASSRTVLYGYTF	TGTGCCAGCAGCCGGACAGTGTTGTATGGCTACACCTTC
TRBV6-6	TRBJ1-1	once	TRBD1	CASSSKGATEAFF	TGTGCCAGCAGTTCAAAGGGGGCCACTGAAGCTTTCTTT
TRBV27	TRBJ1-5	.	.	CASSLSRGGNQPQHF	TGTGCCAGCAGTTTAAGCAGGGGTGGCAATCAGCCCCAGCATTTT
TRBV11-2	TRBJ1-2	.	.	CASSGAVNYGYTF	TGTGCCAGCAGCGGGGCTGTTAACTATGGCTACACCTTC